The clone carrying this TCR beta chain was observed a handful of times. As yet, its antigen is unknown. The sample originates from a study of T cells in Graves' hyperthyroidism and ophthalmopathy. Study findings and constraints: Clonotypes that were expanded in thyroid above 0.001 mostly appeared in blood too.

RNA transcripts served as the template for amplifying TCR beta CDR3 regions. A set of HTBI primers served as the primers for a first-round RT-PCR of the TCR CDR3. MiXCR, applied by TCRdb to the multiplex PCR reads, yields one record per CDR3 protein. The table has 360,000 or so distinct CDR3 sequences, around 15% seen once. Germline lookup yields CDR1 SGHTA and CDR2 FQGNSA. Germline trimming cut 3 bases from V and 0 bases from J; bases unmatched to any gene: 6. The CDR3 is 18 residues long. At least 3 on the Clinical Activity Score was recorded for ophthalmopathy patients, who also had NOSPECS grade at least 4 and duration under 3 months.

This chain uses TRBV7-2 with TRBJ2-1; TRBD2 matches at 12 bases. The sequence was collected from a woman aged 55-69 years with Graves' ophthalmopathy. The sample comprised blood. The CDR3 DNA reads TGTGCCAGCAGCTTGGGACTAGCGGGTCCTAGCTCCTACAATGAGCAGTTCTTC. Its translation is CASSLGLAGPSSYNEQFF.